This TCR beta chain comes out of a study of early T cells in non-severe SARS-CoV-2 infection. General study points: VDJdb-based annotation leaned toward anti-spike CD8 responses and missed private and CD4 specificities.

This clonotype was detected a few times. Antigen: not known. The V gene lost 4 bases and the J gene lost 0 bases, with 15 bases spanning the gap. The CDR3 length is 16 residues. The V gene's germline CDR1 is LNHDA and CDR2 SQIVND (reference sequence). Researchers attached unique molecular identifiers to individual cDNA molecules. MiXCR, applied by TCRdb to the 5' RACE reads, yields one record per CDR3 protein. Of roughly 63,000 distinct CDR3 sequences in the sample, 10% to 15% are singletons; the top ten hold approximately 4.7%. The receptor was derived from an adult who was a healthcare worker with PCR-confirmed SARS-CoV-2 infection or an uninfected control (not recorded which). The V call is TRBV19, the J call TRBJ1-1, with D possibly TRBD1 on 5 matching bases. Sequenced: whole blood. CDR3 nucleotide sequence: TGTGCCAGTAGTAAATCTTCGGGACGGATGAACACTGAAGCTTTCTTT. This sequence encodes CASSKSSGRMNTEAFF.